This is a list of T cell receptor beta chains from one sample in a study of naive and memory T cell subsets. One entry per CDR3 protein results from TCRdb running MiXCR on the UMI-ligation and nested PCR reads. The sample has about 99,000 distinct CDR3 sequences, about 14% seen once. The specimen was naive CD8+ T cells from blood. These receptors all stem from a human donor in good health. Both conserved end residues are part of each CDR3. A D gene is named only where the DNA matches it firmly. Rows give clone size only sometimes, using once, few, many, or a class for an expanded clone.

clone size	D gene	V gene	J gene	CDR3 protein	CDR3 DNA
.	TRBD2	TRBV20-1	TRBJ2-1	CSAREFASGRNEQFF	TGCAGTGCTAGAGAGTTTGCTAGCGGGAGGAATGAGCAGTTCTTC
.	.	TRBV5-6	TRBJ2-6	CASSPPRANVLTF	TGTGCCAGCAGCCCCCCTCGGGCCAACGTCCTGACTTTC
many	.	TRBV7-9	TRBJ1-1	CASSLDSGVTEAFF	TGTGCCAGCAGCTTAGATTCTGGGGTCACTGAAGCTTTCTTT
.	TRBD1	TRBV10-3	TRBJ2-5	CAIRTGTAGETQYF	TGTGCCATCAGGACCGGGACAGCTGGAGAGACCCAGTACTTC
.	.	TRBV4-3	TRBJ1-1	CASSKTPNTEAFF	TGCGCCAGCAGCAAGACACCGAACACTGAAGCTTTCTTT
many	.	TRBV6-6	TRBJ1-5	CASQGRALEPQHF	TGTGCCAGCCAGGGTCGGGCCTTGGAGCCCCAGCATTTT
.	.	TRBV4-1	TRBJ2-1	CASSPGTTLLGNEQFF	TGCGCCAGCAGCCCCGGGACAACCTTATTGGGGAATGAGCAGTTCTTC
few	TRBD1	TRBV14	TRBJ2-1	CASNGQGSNEQFF	TGTGCCAGCAACGGACAGGGGAGCAATGAGCAGTTCTTC
.	.	TRBV4-3	TRBJ2-7	CASSQDKGFYEQYF	TGCGCCAGCAGCCAAGATAAGGGCTTCTACGAGCAGTACTTC
.	.	TRBV7-9	TRBJ2-7	CASSQVDEQYF	TGTGCCAGCAGCCAGGTCGACGAGCAGTACTTC
.	.	TRBV6-2/TRBV6-3	TRBJ1-1	CASSYTGRGNTEAFF	TGTGCCAGCAGTTACACCGGCAGGGGAAACACTGAAGCTTTCTTT
few	TRBD2	TRBV7-7	TRBJ2-5	CASSLAGVQETQYF	TGTGCTAGCAGCTTAGCGGGAGTCCAAGAGACCCAGTACTTC
many	.	TRBV4-3	TRBJ2-2	CASSQDMWGVTGELFF	TGCGCCAGCAGCCAAGATATGTGGGGGGTAACCGGGGAGCTGTTTTTT
few	.	TRBV5-4	TRBJ2-5	CASSSSYGGRETQYF	TGTGCCAGCAGCTCCTCATACGGAGGGAGAGAGACCCAGTACTTC
few	.	TRBV6-1	TRBJ1-2	CASSERRRREGYTF	TGTGCCAGCAGTGAAAGGAGGCGCCGGGAAGGCTACACCTTC
few	.	TRBV25-1	TRBJ2-7	CASSDRPREQYF	TGTGCCAGCAGTGATCGCCCCCGCGAGCAGTACTTC
.	.	TRBV7-6	TRBJ2-2	CASSLGPRGAAGELFF	TGTGCCAGCAGCTTAGGCCCTCGCGGGGCGGCCGGGGAGCTGTTTTTT
many	TRBD2	TRBV12-3/TRBV12-4	TRBJ2-3	CASSETSGGFTDTQYF	TGTGCCAGCAGTGAGACTAGCGGGGGGTTCACAGATACGCAGTATTTT
few	.	TRBV19	TRBJ2-1	CASSIGFLNEQFF	TGTGCCAGTAGTATTGGGTTTTTGAATGAGCAGTTCTTC
.	.	TRBV9	TRBJ2-5	CASSARAKETQYF	TGTGCCAGCAGCGCCCGGGCGAAAGAGACCCAGTACTTC